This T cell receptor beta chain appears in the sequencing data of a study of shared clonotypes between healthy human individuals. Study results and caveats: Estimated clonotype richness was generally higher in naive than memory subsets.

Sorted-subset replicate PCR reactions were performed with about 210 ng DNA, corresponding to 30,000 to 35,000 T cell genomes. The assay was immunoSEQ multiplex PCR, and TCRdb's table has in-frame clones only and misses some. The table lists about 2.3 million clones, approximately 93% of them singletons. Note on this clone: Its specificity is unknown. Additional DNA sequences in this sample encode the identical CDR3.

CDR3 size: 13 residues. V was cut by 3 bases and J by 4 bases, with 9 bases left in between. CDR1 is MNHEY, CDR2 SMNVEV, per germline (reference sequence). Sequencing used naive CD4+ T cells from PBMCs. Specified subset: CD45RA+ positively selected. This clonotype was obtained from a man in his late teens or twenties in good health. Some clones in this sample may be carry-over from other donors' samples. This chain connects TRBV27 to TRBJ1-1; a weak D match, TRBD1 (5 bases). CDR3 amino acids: CASSFPGGTEAFF. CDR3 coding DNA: TGTGCCAGCAGTTTCCCGGGGGGCACTGAAGCTTTCTTT.